One sample yielded the 21 T cell receptor beta chains listed below, sequenced in a study of Graves' ophthalmopathy and Graves' hyperthyroidism. Amplification of the TCR beta CDR3 regions used RNA transcripts (as template). Second-round multiplex PCR came after first-round RT-PCR with HTBI primers. TCRdb redid the calling of the multiplex PCR reads with MiXCR, one entry per CDR3 protein. The data show 24,000 or so distinct CDR3 sequences, with around 50% seen just once and roughly 6.5% held by the top ten. Sequenced material: peripheral blood. These receptors came from an adult woman with stable Graves' hyperthyroidism.

To note about this clonotype: At one end, the junction sequence differs from germline, possibly due to a read error. The chain uses TRBV7-7 and TRBJ1-3; no clear D gene. The CDR3 is 15 residues long. The germline gives CDR1 SSHAT, CDR2 FNYEAQ (reference sequence). The CDR3 nucleotides read TGTGCTAGCAGCCCCGGTTCGAGCTCTGGAAACACCATATATTTT. The encoded protein is CASSPGSSSGNTIYF.

This clonotype was detected once. The CDR3 does not end in the conserved phenylalanine or tryptophan, so this is likely a read error. The V and J genes are TRBV6-2 or TRBV6-3 and TRBJ1-5, with 10 nucleotides matching TRBD1. V gave up 6 bases and J gave up 7 bases; unmatched junction bases: 9. Germline V gene lookup returns CDR1 MNHEY and CDR2 SVGEGT. The CDR3 extends over 15 amino acids. As DNA, the CDR3 is TGTGCCAGCAGCCGGGACAGGGGAGGGGAACAGCCCCAGCATTAT. This sequence encodes CASSRDRGGEQPQHY.

The gene calls are TRBV10-2 and TRBJ2-7, with D maybe TRBD1 (6 bases). V gave up 4 bases and J gave up 6 bases, with 10 bases separating them. The CDR3 runs 12 residues. From germline, CDR1 is WSHSY and CDR2 SAAADI. The DNA of the CDR3 is TGCGCCAGCAGTGTGAGGGACACCGAGCAGTACTTC. Translation: CASSVRDTEQYF.

This clonotype was counted at least ten times. The J gene is TRBJ1-2, the V gene TRBV11-3; no reliable D call. The V gene's germline CDR1 is SGHNT and CDR2 YENEEA. Trimming left V 1 base short and J 4 bases short, with 4 bases between. This CDR3 contains 12 residues. This CDR3 reads CASSLASYGYTF. CDR3 sequence (DNA): TGTGCCAGCAGCTTAGCCAGCTATGGCTACACCTTC.

This clonotype was detected many times. This chain links TRBV4-1 with TRBJ2-1; possibly TRBD1 for D (5 bases). Trimming cost V 4 bases and J 6 bases, with 22 bases left between them. This CDR3 region has 17 residues. Germline V CDR1 and CDR2: MGHRA, YSYEKL. The CDR3 coding sequence is TGCGCCAGCAGCCTAACGACCTCGGCTGGGGCGAGCAATGAGCAGTTCTTC. This translates into CASSLTTSAGASNEQFF.

Notes on this clonotype: Germline and junction disagree at one end, which may indicate a read error. This chain joins TRBV6-6 and TRBJ2-4, with 7 bases lining up with TRBD1. The CDR3 loop spans 13 amino acids. The germline gives CDR1 MNHNY, CDR2 SVGAGI (reference sequence). CDR3 residues: CAGSLGTVNIQYF. CDR3 DNA sequence: TGTGCCGGCAGTTTAGGGACAGTAAACATTCAGTACTTC.

This clonotype was seen many times. The gene calls are TRBV6-6 and TRBJ2-2; D possibly matches TRBD1 or TRBD2 (5 bases each). The V gene lost 7 bases and the J gene lost 6 bases, with 15 bases spanning the gap. Germline V lookup: CDR1 MNHNY, CDR2 SVGAGI (reference sequence). The CDR3 has 14 residues. The CDR3 DNA reads as TGTGCCAGCACCTGGGGGAACCGCGCCGGGGAGCTGTTTTTT. Its translation: CASTWGNRAGELFF.

This clonotype was seen many times. CDR3: CASSLARNTYNEQFF. CDR3 in DNA: TGCGCCAGCAGCTTGGCCCGGAATACCTACAATGAGCAGTTCTTC. The chain couples TRBV5-1 to TRBJ2-1; D remains unclear. The CDR3 loop spans 15 amino acids. Trimming cost V 0 bases and J 2 bases, with 9 bases left between them. CDR1 SGHRS and CDR2 YFSETQ come from the germline V gene.

The sample holds many counts of this clonotype. This may come from a read error, since a much larger clone is one base off. The V and J genes are TRBV5-6 and TRBJ2-1; D uncertain. The germline V gene encodes CDR1 SGHDT and CDR2 YYEEEE. This CDR3 has 19 residues. Trimming shortened V by 4 bases and J by 2 bases, and 25 bases separated the two germline ends. The CDR3 nucleotides are TGTGCCAGCAGCCCGTCTGTATCGGCGGACCTCAGCCCCTACAATGAGCAGTTCTTC. Amino acid sequence: CASSPSVSADLSPYNEQFF.

This clonotype is medium-sized. CDR3 DNA sequence: TGTGCCAGCAGCGGACGGGACTTCCAAGAGACCCAGTACTTC. Amino acid sequence: CASSGRDFQETQYF. The genes are TRBV9 and TRBJ2-5; D perhaps matches TRBD2 (6 bases). The germline V and J ends were trimmed by 3 bases and 1 base, with 10 bases remaining between them. Germline loops: CDR1 SGDLS, CDR2 YYNGEE. This CDR3 comprises 14 residues.

This clonotype was seen many times. The V gene is TRBV19, the J gene TRBJ2-3; TRBD2 matches 10 bases. Germline CDR1 LNHDA, CDR2 SQIVND (reference sequence). J gave up 0 bases and V 5 bases, and 14 bases lay outside the gene matches. The CDR3 is 19 residues long. CDR3 DNA: TGTGCCAGTAGTCGAAGGGGGGCGACTAGCGGGCTTAGCACAGATACGCAGTATTTT. This encodes CASSRRGATSGLSTDTQYF. Combining the CDR3 with reference TRBV19 and TRBJ2-3 gives the whole variable domain DGGITQSPKYLFRKEGQNVTLSCEQNLNHDAMYWYRQDPGQGLRLIYYSQIVNDFQKGDIAEGYSVSREKKESFPLTVTSAQKNPTAFYLCASSRRGATSGLSTDTQYFGPGTRLTVL.

By share, this clonotype ranks as medium-sized (0.01 to 0.1%). The chain combines TRBV29-1 with TRBJ2-7, with 9 bases that match TRBD2. The trim removed 4 bases at V and 2 bases at J, leaving 3 bases unmatched. The germline gives CDR1 SQVTM, CDR2 ANQGSEA. This CDR3 has 13 amino acids. The CDR3 region is CSVGLAGTYEQYF. The DNA for the CDR3 is TGCAGCGTTGGGCTAGCGGGAACCTACGAGCAGTACTTC.

The rearrangement joins TRBV20-1 to TRBJ2-7; 8 bases are a match to TRBD2. The ends lost 5 bases at V and 1 base at J; junction bases unmatched: 7. The CDR3 is made up of 14 amino acids. In germline, CDR1 is DFQATT, CDR2 SNEGSKA (reference sequence). CDR3 sequence reads: CSAAILAESYEQYF. Written as DNA, the CDR3 is TGCAGTGCTGCCATACTAGCGGAGTCCTACGAGCAGTACTTC.

This clonotype counts as medium-sized. The chain joins TRBV20-1 to TRBJ2-7; D is uncertain. V was trimmed by 4 bases and J by 4 bases, leaving 8 bases between them. The CDR3 consists of 11 residues. Germline V gene sequence: CDR1 DFQATT, CDR2 SNEGSKA (reference sequence). The CDR3 region has the DNA TGCAGTGCTAAAGATAGATACGAGCAGTACTTC. Its translation: CSAKDRYEQYF.

This clonotype was found many times. V and J are TRBV4-1 and TRBJ2-7; TRBD1 aligns across 9 bases. The V gene end was trimmed by 3 bases and the J gene end by 2 bases; junction bases not matched to a gene: 17. This CDR3 spans 19 amino acids. Per the germline V gene, CDR1 is MGHRA and CDR2 is YSYEKL. This chain's CDR3 is CASSQPGTGPLEWAYEQYF. CDR3 coding DNA: TGCGCCAGCAGCCAGCCCGGGACAGGGCCTTTGGAGTGGGCCTACGAGCAGTACTTC.

This clonotype is medium-sized in the sample. This chain connects TRBV20-1 to TRBJ2-1, with 13 bases fitting TRBD2. The CDR3 has 15 residues. V shed 1 base, J shed 6 bases, and the junction held 3 bases outside the gene matches. CDR1 and CDR2 from the germline V gene are DFQATT and SNEGSKA (reference sequence). The CDR3 sequence is CSARGTSGSVNEQFF. In nucleotides, the CDR3 is TGCAGTGCTAGAGGGACTAGCGGGAGTGTCAATGAGCAGTTCTTC.

With respect to this clonotype: Possible read error: a much larger clone is one base away. The chain carries TRBV6-4 and TRBJ2-2; TRBD1 or TRBD2 may be the D gene (5 bases each). The germline V gene encodes CDR1 MRHNA and CDR2 SNTAGT. CDR3 length: 13 residues. CDR3 coding DNA: TGTGCCGGCAGTGAAGGGGACGCCGGGGAGCTGTTTTTT. It codes for CAGSEGDAGELFF.

This clonotype was picked up many times. The V gene is TRBV7-8, the J gene TRBJ1-1, with D uncertain. The V gene lost 3 bases and the J gene lost 2 bases, with 13 bases spanning the gap. The CDR3 extends over 15 amino acids. Germline CDR1 is SGHVS and CDR2 is FQNEAQ. The CDR3 DNA follows: TGTGCCAGCAGCTTTTCGGTTTGGGGTAACACTGAAGCTTTCTTT. Its protein is CASSFSVWGNTEAFF.

The chain recombines TRBV20-1 with TRBJ2-7, with TRBD2 identical over 14 bases. The CDR3 sequence is 13 residues long. Germline V gene data show CDR1 as DFQATT and CDR2 as SNEGSKA (reference sequence). J was trimmed by 7 bases and V by 4 bases; bases with no gene match: 3. In DNA, the CDR3 is TGCAGTGCTATCGGGACTAGCGGGGGTGAGCAGTACTTC. It encodes CSAIGTSGGEQYF.

This clonotype came up many times. The chain combines TRBV12-3 or TRBV12-4 with TRBJ1-1; no clear D. The V and J ends lost 2 bases and 6 bases respectively, with 7 bases between them. This CDR3 region has 12 residues. CDR3 nucleotide sequence: TGTGCCAGCAGTTTACAACAGCCTGAAGCTTTCTTT. Translation gives CASSLQQPEAFF.

This clonotype was seen repeatedly, ten times or more. This rearrangement joins TRBV6-1 to TRBJ1-4; unclear D gene. The CDR3 spans 13 residues. The germline V and J ends were trimmed by 6 bases and 4 bases, with 9 bases remaining between them. Per germline, CDR1 MNHNS and CDR2 SASEGT. CDR3 nucleotide sequence: TGTGCCAGCAGCCGATGGGGTAATGAAAAACTGTTTTTT. It translates to CASSRWGNEKLFF.